Below are 14 T cell receptor beta chains sequenced from a single sample in a study of prognosis after radiotherapy for stage I lung cancer. Multiplex PCR in two rounds served to amplify TCR beta CDR3 from genomic DNA. Primers targeting each individual TRBV and TRBJ gene were applied in first-round PCR. TCRdb re-called the multiplex PCR reads with MiXCR, one entry per CDR3 protein. The repertoire holds around 18,000 distinct CDR3 sequences, around 30% seen once, with under 40% in the top ten. The sequencing here drew on PBMCs, taken before or after stereotactic body radiation therapy (not recorded which). The receptors were gathered from a donor over 45 with non-small cell lung cancer.

This clonotype was observed at least ten times. The gene calls are TRBV4-1 and TRBJ2-7; the match to TRBD1 covers 7 bases. The CDR3 has 14 amino acids. CDR1 is MGHRA, CDR2 YSYEKL, per germline. V was pared by 1 base and J by 2 bases, with 2 bases of the junction left unmatched. The CDR3 coding sequence is TGCGCCAGCAGCCAAGGACAGGGCACCTACGAGCAGTACTTC. Its translation is CASSQGQGTYEQYF.

This clonotype is deemed medium-sized. CDR3 sequence: CSAEGVSGSYEQYF. The CDR3 DNA reads as TGCAGTGCGGAGGGGGTTAGCGGGAGTTACGAGCAGTACTTC. J is TRBJ2-7 and V is TRBV20-1, with TRBD2 matching over 9 bases. V lost 6 bases to trimming and J lost 4 bases; unmatched junction nucleotides: 10. The CDR3 runs to 14 residues. CDR1 DFQATT and CDR2 SNEGSKA come from the germline V gene (reference sequence).

This clonotype was detected a few times. The junction and the germline gene differ at one end; a read error may be behind it. The chain joins TRBV30 to TRBJ2-7; either TRBD1 or TRBD2 may supply D (7 bases each). From germline, CDR1 is GTSNPN and CDR2 SVGIG (reference sequence). This CDR3 is built from 14 residues. CDR3 DNA: TGTGCCCAAAGCCAGGGGGGGAGCTCCTACGAGAAGTACTTC. This translates into CAQSQGGSSYEKYF.

This rearrangement joins TRBV5-4 to TRBJ2-5; 7 bases map to TRBD1. With V trimmed by 3 bases and J by 1 base, 3 bases remained unmatched. The CDR3 is made up of 14 amino acids. Germline V CDR1 and CDR2: SGHNT, YYREEE (reference sequence). CDR3 protein: CASSSGTVQETQYF. In DNA, the CDR3 is TGTGCCAGCAGCTCGGGGACAGTCCAAGAGACCCAGTACTTC.

This chain connects TRBV28 to TRBJ2-5; 8 bases map to TRBD2. This CDR3 is 16 amino acids long. The junction had 12 bases not matched to a gene; V was cut back by 4 bases and J by 5 bases. Germline V lookup: CDR1 MDHEN, CDR2 SYDVKM. The CDR3 region is CASSSYSGIAQETQYF. The CDR3, as DNA: TGTGCCAGCAGTTCATATAGCGGGATAGCCCAGGAGACCCAGTACTTC.

To note about this clonotype: A much larger clone differs by one base, so this may be a read error. The rearrangement links TRBV28 to TRBJ2-2, with D possibly TRBD1 on 8 matching bases. CDR3 length equals 17 residues. The V gene's germline CDR1 is MDHEN and CDR2 SYDVKM. CDR3 in DNA: TGTGCCAGCACTTTAACAGGGGGGGGAGGAAACACCGTGGAGCTGTTTTTT. This gives the protein CASTLTGGGGNTVELFF.

Judged by abundance, this clonotype is medium-sized. The V call is TRBV7-9, the J call TRBJ2-3; 8 bases map to TRBD2. Germline V gene sequence: CDR1 SEHNR, CDR2 FQNEAQ (reference sequence). Germline trimming cut 4 bases from V and 1 base from J; bases unmatched to any gene: 4. This CDR3 comprises 15 residues. CDR3 in DNA: TGTGCCAGCAGCTCTGGAGCGGGAGGCACAGATACGCAGTATTTT. This gives the protein CASSSGAGGTDTQYF. Full variable domain (remainder filled in from reference TRBV7-9 and TRBJ2-3): DTGVSQNPRHKITKRGQNVTFRCDPISEHNRLYWYRQTLGQGPEFLTYFQNEAQLEKSRLLSDRFSAERPKGSFSTLEIQRTEQGDSAMYLCASSSGAGGTDTQYFGPGTRLTVL.

This clonotype appeared many times. This rearrangement joins TRBV10-3 to TRBJ1-1, with D uncertain. The CDR3 runs 14 residues. Germline V gene data show CDR1 as ENHRY and CDR2 as SYGVKD. The V end was cut by 0 bases, the J end by 1 base, with 6 bases between. The CDR3 DNA follows: TGTGCCATCAGTGAGTCAGGATCGAACACTGAAGCTTTCTTT. This encodes CAISESGSNTEAFF.

This clonotype was counted many times. The CDR3 DNA sequence: TGTGCCAGTAGTGAGGGACAGGGTCAGTTCTTC. Translating gives CASSEGQGQFF. The chain joins TRBV19 to TRBJ2-1, with TRBD1 matching over 9 bases. J lost 13 bases, V lost 5 bases, and 3 bases had no gene match. This CDR3 is 11 amino acids long. Germline V gene sequence: CDR1 LNHDA, CDR2 SQIVND (reference sequence). The entire variable domain, with the rest obtained from reference TRBV19 and TRBJ2-1, is as follows: DGGITQSPKYLFRKEGQNVTLSCEQNLNHDAMYWYRQDPGQGLRLIYYSQIVNDFQKGDIAEGYSVSREKKESFPLTVTSAQKNPTAFYLCASSEGQGQFFGPGTRLTVL.

This clonotype was seen repeatedly, ten times or more. The chain links TRBV12-3 or TRBV12-4 to TRBJ2-1, with 10 bases aligning to TRBD2. Trimming at V came to 4 bases and at J to 5 bases, leaving 8 bases not matched to a gene. The CDR3 is 16 amino acids. The CDR3 coding sequence is TGTGCCAGCAGTTGGTCTAGCGGGAGTGGGGACAATGAGCAGTTCTTC. It is translated as CASSWSSGSGDNEQFF.

Of note for this clonotype: One end of the junction fails to match germline, which may point to a read error. The rearrangement uses TRBV27 and TRBJ2-7, with D perhaps matching TRBD1 or TRBD2 (5 bases each). Germline V gene sequence: CDR1 MNHEY, CDR2 SMNVEV (reference sequence). The CDR3 is 13 residues long. The CDR3 DNA reads as TGTGCCAGCTGTGGGGACGGGTCCTATGAGCAGTACTTC. Encoded protein: CASCGDGSYEQYF.

By its share, this clonotype is medium-sized. The rearrangement uses TRBV6-1 and TRBJ2-5, with D perhaps matching TRBD2 (6 bases). The V end lost 6 bases, the J end lost 5 bases, and 16 bases lay between the germline ends. Looked up from germline, CDR1 is MNHNS and CDR2 is SASEGT. There are 14 residues in the CDR3. In DNA, the CDR3 is TGTGCCAGCAGCCCAAGACTAGGAGGCGAGACCCAGTACTTC. Translation gives CASSPRLGGETQYF.

This clonotype appeared many times. The rearrangement links TRBV28 to TRBJ1-1, with D possibly matching TRBD1 (5 bases). The CDR3 is 14 residues long. Germline CDR1 is MDHEN and CDR2 is SYDVKM. V was cut by 5 bases and J by 1 base, with 11 bases left in between. As DNA, the CDR3 is TGTGCCAGCAGTGGGGGACGGAGGAACACTGAAGCTTTCTTT. Its translation is CASSGGRRNTEAFF.

Only one count was recorded for this clonotype. The chain employs TRBV9 and TRBJ2-7; D not certain. The CDR3 is made up of 11 amino acids. Deletions cut 0 bases from V and 6 bases from J, with 4 bases between. Germline loops: CDR1 SGDLS, CDR2 YYNGEE. CDR3 DNA sequence: TGTGCCAGCAGCGTAGGGGGCGAGCAGTACTTC. Its protein is CASSVGGEQYF.